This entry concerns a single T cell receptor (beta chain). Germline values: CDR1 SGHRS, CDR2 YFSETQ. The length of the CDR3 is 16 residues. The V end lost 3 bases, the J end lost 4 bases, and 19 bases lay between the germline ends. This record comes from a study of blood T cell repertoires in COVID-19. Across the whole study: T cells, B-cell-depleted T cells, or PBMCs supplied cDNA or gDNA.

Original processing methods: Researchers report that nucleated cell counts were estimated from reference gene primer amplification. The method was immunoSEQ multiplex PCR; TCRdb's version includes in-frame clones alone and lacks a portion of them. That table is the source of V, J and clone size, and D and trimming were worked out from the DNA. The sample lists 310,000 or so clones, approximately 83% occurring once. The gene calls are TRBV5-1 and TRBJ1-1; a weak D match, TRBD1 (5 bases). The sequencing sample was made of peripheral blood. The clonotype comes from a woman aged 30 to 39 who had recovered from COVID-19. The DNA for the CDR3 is TGCGCCAGCAGCTCGGGGGAGGTGGTCCTGGGCACTGAAGCTTTCTTT. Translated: CASSSGEVVLGTEAFF.